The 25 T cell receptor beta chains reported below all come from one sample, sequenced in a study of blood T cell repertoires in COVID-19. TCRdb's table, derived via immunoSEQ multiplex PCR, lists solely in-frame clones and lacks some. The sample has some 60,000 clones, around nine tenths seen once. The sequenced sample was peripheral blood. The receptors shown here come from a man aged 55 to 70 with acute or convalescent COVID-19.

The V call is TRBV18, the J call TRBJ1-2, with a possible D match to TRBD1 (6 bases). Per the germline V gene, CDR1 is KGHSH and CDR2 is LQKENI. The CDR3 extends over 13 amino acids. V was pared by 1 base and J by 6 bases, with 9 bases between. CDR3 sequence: CASSPQGVDGYTF. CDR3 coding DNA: TGTGCCAGCTCACCACAGGGGGTTGATGGCTACACCTTC.

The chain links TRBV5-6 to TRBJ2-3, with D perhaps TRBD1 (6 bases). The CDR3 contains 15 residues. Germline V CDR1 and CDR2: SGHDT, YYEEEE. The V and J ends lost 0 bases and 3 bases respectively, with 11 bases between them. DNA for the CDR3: TGTGCCAGCAGCTTGGGACAGGTTAAAACAGATACGCAGTATTTT. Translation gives CASSLGQVKTDTQYF.

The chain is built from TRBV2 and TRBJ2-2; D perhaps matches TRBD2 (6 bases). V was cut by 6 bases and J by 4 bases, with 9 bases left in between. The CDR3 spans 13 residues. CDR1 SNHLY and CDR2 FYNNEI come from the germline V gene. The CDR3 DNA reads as TGTGCCAGCAGCCGGGACTTCACCGGGGAGCTGTTTTTT. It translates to CASSRDFTGELFF.

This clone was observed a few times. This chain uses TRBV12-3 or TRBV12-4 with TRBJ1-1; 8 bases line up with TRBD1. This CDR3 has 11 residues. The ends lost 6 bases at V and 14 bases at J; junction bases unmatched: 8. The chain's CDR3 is CASSQGQGCFF. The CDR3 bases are TGTGCCAGCAGCCAAGGACAGGGTTGCTTCTTT.

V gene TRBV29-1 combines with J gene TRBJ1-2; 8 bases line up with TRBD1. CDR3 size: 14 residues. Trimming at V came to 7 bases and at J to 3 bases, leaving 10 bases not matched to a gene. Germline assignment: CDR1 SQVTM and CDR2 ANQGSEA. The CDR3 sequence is CSASSRQGYYGYTF. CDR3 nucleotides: TGCAGCGCAAGCTCGCGACAGGGGTACTATGGCTACACCTTC.

CDR3 sequence reads: CAWSALRGRDSNQPQHF. In DNA, the CDR3 is TGTGCCTGGAGTGCCCTGCGGGGCAGGGATAGCAATCAGCCCCAGCATTTT. V gene TRBV30 combines with J gene TRBJ1-5; tentative D call: TRBD1 (5 bases). In germline, CDR1 is GTSNPN, CDR2 SVGIG (reference sequence). The CDR3 sequence is 17 residues long. V was pared by 1 base and J by 0 bases, with 16 bases between.

This CDR3 reads CASSEAQGPAETQYF. The CDR3 DNA follows: TGTGCCAGCAGTGAAGCGCAGGGGCCGGCAGAGACCCAGTACTTC. V is TRBV6-1 and J is TRBJ2-5; tentative D call: TRBD1 (6 bases). CDR1 and CDR2 from the germline V gene are MNHNS and SASEGT. The CDR3 is 15 amino acids. Trimming removed 0 bases at V and 4 bases at J, with 12 bases between.

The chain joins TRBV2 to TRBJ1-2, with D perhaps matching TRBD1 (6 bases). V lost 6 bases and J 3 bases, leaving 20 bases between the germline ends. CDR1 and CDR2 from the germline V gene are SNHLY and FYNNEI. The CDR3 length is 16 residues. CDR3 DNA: TGTGCCAGCAGGAGAGAGGGGGGGCACGCCGACTATGGCTACACCTTC. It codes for CASRREGGHADYGYTF.

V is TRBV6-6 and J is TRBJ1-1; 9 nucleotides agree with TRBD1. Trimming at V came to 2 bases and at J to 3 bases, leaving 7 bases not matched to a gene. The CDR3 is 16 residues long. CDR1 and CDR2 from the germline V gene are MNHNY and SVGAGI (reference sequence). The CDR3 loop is CASSYRTGGRDTEAFF. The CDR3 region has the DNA TGTGCCAGCAGTTACAGAACAGGGGGCAGGGACACTGAAGCTTTCTTT.

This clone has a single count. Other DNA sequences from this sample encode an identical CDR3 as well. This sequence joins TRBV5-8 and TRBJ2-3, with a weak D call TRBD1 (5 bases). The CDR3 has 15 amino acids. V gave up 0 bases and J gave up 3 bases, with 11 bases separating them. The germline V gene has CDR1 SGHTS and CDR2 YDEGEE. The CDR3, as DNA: TGTGCCAGCAGCTTGGGGCAGGGTGGAACAGATACGCAGTATTTT. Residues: CASSLGQGGTDTQYF.

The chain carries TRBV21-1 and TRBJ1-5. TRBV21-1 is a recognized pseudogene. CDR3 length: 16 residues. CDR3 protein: CASSVRGNGGNQPQHF. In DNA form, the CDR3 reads TGTGCCAGCAGCGTTCGGGGGAACGGAGGCAATCAGCCCCAGCATTTT.

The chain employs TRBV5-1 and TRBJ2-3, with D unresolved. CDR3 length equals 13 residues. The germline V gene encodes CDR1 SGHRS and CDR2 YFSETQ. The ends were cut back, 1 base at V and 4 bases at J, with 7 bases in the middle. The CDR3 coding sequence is TGCGCCAGCAGCTTGTTACCGGCAGATACGCAGTATTTT. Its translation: CASSLLPADTQYF.

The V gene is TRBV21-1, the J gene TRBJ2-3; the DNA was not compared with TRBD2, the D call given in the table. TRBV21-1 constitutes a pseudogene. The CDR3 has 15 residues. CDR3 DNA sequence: TGTGCCAGAAAAATATTAGCGGGGGGAACAGATACGCAGTATTTT. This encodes CARKILAGGTDTQYF.

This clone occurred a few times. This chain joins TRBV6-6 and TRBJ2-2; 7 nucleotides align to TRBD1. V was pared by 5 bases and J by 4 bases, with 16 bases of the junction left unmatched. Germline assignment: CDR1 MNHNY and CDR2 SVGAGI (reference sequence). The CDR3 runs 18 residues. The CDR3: CASSRFPTGPSVTGELFF. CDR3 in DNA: TGTGCCAGCAGTCGGTTCCCGACAGGGCCCTCGGTCACCGGGGAGCTGTTTTTT.

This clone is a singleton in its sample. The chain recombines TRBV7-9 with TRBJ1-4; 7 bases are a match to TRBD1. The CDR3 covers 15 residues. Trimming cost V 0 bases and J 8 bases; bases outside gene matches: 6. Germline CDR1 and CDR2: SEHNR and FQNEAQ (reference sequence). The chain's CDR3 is CASSLAGTVEEKLFF. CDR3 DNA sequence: TGTGCCAGCAGCTTAGCCGGGACAGTGGAGGAAAAACTGTTTTTT.

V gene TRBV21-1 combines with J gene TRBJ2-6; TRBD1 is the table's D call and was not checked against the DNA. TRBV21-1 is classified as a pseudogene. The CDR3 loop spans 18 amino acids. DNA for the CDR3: TGTGCCAGCCCCCACGGGGACAGGGGGCGAGCTGGGGCCAACGTCCTGACTTTC. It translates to CASPHGDRGRAGANVLTF.

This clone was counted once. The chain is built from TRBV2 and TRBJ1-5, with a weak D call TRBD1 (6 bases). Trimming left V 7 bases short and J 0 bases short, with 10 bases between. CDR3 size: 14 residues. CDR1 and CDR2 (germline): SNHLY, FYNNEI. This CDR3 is CASKSGDSNQPQHF. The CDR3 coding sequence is TGTGCCAGCAAATCAGGGGATAGCAATCAGCCCCAGCATTTT.

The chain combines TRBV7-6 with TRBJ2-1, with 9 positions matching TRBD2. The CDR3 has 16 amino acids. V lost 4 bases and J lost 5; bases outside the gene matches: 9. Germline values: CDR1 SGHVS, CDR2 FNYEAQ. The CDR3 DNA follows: TGTGCCAGCAGCTACATGGGGCGGGGGGGACACAATGAGCAGTTCTTC. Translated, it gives CASSYMGRGGHNEQFF.

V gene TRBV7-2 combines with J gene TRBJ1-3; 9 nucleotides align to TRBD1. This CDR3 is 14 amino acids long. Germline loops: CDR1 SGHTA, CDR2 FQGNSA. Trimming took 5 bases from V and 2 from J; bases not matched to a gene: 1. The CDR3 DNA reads TGTGCCAGCAGCGGACAGGGGACTGGAAACACCATATATTTT. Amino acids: CASSGQGTGNTIYF.

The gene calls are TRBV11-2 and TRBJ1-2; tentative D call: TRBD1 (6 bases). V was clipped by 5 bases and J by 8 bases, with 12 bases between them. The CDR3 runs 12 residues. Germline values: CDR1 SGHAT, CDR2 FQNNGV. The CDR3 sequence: CASSEQGRGYTF. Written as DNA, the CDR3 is TGTGCCAGCAGCGAACAGGGTCGGGGCTACACCTTC. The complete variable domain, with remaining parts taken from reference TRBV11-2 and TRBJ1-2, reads EAGVAQSPRYKIIEKRQSVAFWCNPISGHATLYWYQQILGQGPKLLIQFQNNGVVDDSQLPKDRFSAERLKGVDSTLKIQPAKLEDSAVYLCASSEQGRGYTFGSGTRLTVV.

The CDR3 DNA reads TGCAGCGTTGCTGTCGGACTTAGCTATGGCTACACCTTC. This gives the protein CSVAVGLSYGYTF. The chain has TRBV29-1 and TRBJ1-2; D unresolved. In germline, CDR1 is SQVTM, CDR2 ANQGSEA. The CDR3 has 13 amino acids. V shed 4 bases and J shed 4 bases, with 13 bases lying between them. Based on the CDR3 plus reference TRBV29-1 and TRBJ1-2, the full variable domain is SAVISQKPSRDICQRGTSLTIQCQVDSQVTMMFWYRQQPGQSLTLIATANQGSEATYESGFVIDKFPISRPNLTFSTLTVSNMSPEDSSIYLCSVAVGLSYGYTFGSGTRLTVV.

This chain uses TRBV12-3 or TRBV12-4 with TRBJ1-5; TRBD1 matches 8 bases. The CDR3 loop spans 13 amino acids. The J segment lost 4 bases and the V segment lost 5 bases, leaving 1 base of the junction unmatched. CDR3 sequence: CASSQGANQPQHF. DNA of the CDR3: TGTGCCAGCAGTCAGGGGGCGAATCAGCCCCAGCATTTT.

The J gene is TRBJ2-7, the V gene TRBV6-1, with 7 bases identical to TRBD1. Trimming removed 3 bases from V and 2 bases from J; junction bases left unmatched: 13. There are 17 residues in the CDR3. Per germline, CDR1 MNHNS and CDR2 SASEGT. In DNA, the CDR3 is TGTGCCAGCAGTGATCCTTTAGGGACAGTTTTTACCTACGAGCAGTACTTC. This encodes CASSDPLGTVFTYEQYF.

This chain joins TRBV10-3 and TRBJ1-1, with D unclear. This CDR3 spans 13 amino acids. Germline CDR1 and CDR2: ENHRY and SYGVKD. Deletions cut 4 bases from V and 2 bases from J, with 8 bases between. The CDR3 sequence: CAISASGNTEAFF. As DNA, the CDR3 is TGTGCCATCAGTGCATCAGGTAACACTGAAGCTTTCTTT.

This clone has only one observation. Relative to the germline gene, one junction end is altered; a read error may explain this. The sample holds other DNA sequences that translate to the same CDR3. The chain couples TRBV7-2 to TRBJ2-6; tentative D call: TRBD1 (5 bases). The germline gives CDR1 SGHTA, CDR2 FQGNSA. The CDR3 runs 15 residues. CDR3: CASSLRSSGANVLTF. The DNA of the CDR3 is TGTGCCAGCAGCTTAAGGTCTAGTGGGGCCAACGTCCTGACCTTC. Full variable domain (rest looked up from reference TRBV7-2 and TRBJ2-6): GAGVSQSPSNKVTEKGKDVELRCDPISGHTALYWYRQSLGQGLEFLIYFQGNSAPDKSGLPSDRFSAERTGGSVSTLTIQRTQQEDSAVYLCASSLRSSGANVLTFGAGSRLTVL.